The 3 T cell receptor beta chains reported below all come from one sample, sequenced in a study of blood T cell repertoires in COVID-19. Assay: immunoSEQ multiplex PCR; the TCRdb copy retains only in-frame clones and omits some. The sample gives hundreds of thousands of clones, approximately 87% of which show up once; around 6% is in the top ten. Sample: peripheral blood. Receptors originate from a woman aged 45-65 years with COVID-19, enrolled during active disease.

This chain links TRBV9 with TRBJ2-1; 9 bases are shared with TRBD2. V lost 4 bases to trimming and J lost 8 bases; unmatched junction nucleotides: 10. The germline CDR1 and CDR2 sequences are SGDLS and YYNGEE. This CDR3 comprises 15 residues. As DNA, the CDR3 is TGTGCCAGCAGCTATCTAGCGGGATGGGCGTATGAGCAGTTCTTC. The encoded protein is CASSYLAGWAYEQFF.

V usage is TRBV7-2 and J usage is TRBJ1-2; TRBD1 is a possible D gene (5 bases). The V and J ends lost 0 bases and 3 bases respectively, with 8 bases between them. Looked up from germline, CDR1 is SGHTA and CDR2 is FQGNSA. This CDR3 has 14 amino acids. The CDR3 loop is CASSLALGDYGYTF. CDR3 sequence (DNA): TGTGCCAGCAGCTTAGCGCTAGGGGACTATGGCTACACCTTC.

The chain is built from TRBV10-3 and TRBJ2-7; TRBD2 is a possible D gene (6 bases). The CDR3 is made up of 16 amino acids. Germline CDR1 reads ENHRY; CDR2 reads SYGVKD. V was pared by 4 bases and J by 3 bases, with 19 bases between. The CDR3 region has the DNA TGTGCCATCAGTGTGAAAGGGGAGGCCACTAGCTACGAGCAGTACTTC. This sequence encodes CAISVKGEATSYEQYF.